The present T cell receptor beta chain was sequenced within a study of cytomegalovirus exposure and HLA in healthy donors (dated by TCRdb to about 2017). In the study overall: An earlier analysis of roughly 630 of the donors reported about 250 Gb of sequence data and 120 million or so unique TCR beta sequences from about 200 million T cells. In a later genetic analysis, genome-wide SNP genotypes for about three fifths of the roughly 670 donors were used, and that subset was treated as a discovery cohort. All discovery cohort repertoires had been generated on a single sequencing platform. Typing coverage differed by locus: A, B, C, DRB1 and DQB1 were typed in about 629-630 donors, DQA1 in 522, DPA1 in 600 to 610, and DPB1 in just under 490. The later analysis used no new phenotypic data to find candidate immune exposures, relying instead on TCR beta sequences and their occurrence across donors. An earlier analysis of approximately 580 of the donors used high-throughput TCR beta sequencing to judge whether each TCR beta V gene segment behaved as functional or pseudogenic. To predict cytomegalovirus infection status, the study brought together high-throughput TCR immunosequencing, statistical association of individual TCRs with disease status, and machine learning. Several DR-DQ haplotypes were treated as single units for association and clustering because of strong linkage in the cohort. In a later analysis, previously published TCR beta repertoires from hundreds of donors were re-analyzed and high-resolution HLA genotyping was added so that TCR occurrence patterns could be studied. Besides the first cohort of roughly 640 subjects, a separate validation cohort made up of around 120 different subjects was used. HLA typing covered class I and class II loci at four-digit resolution. The aim of the study was to test whether cataloging public T cell receptors could identify signatures of past pathogen exposure. The genetic ancestry cluster associated with self-reported Caucasian donors included 81% of the roughly 400 genotyped donors. Approximately 300 gigabases of sequencing data and approximately 91 million unique TCR sequences made up an early release that covered approximately 700 HLA-typed donors. Donor age, sex, ethnicity and CMV serostatus were collected together with the repertoire data. The study used immunosequencing to profile the T cell repertoires of under 700 subjects and linked those repertoires to cytomegalovirus serostatus. On average, roughly 200,000 unique TCR beta nucleotide sequences were sequenced per donor among roughly 430 genotyped donors of the cohort, with approximately 18% of those sequences being non-productive. Findings and caveats that apply to the study as a whole: A few of the identified cytomegalovirus-associated TCR beta chains were confirmed in vitro to be specific for cytomegalovirus antigens. Most TCR sequences were seen in very few donors, while some public TCRs were found in many individuals. In an earlier analysis of 587 of the donors, most TCR beta V segments appeared in productive rearrangements about 90% or about 30% of the time, broadly matching IMGT annotations. Several of the top co-occurrence clusters appeared to be linked to parvovirus B19, influenza, CMV and Epstein-Barr virus, according to a later analysis. In a later genetic analysis, a missense DCLRE1C variant was associated with V-gene and J-gene trimming of TCR beta chains, and the association was replicated in an independent cohort. A later analysis found that HLA-associated TCR beta chains were more clonally expanded and had lower generation probabilities than equally common non-associated chains. Linkage disequilibrium might explain the correlated functional status among segregating V segments, but an unknown experimental factor could not be excluded. Because counts were too low, about 15 rarely observed V segments, including chromosome 9 orphons, were left out of the earlier analysis of 500 to 650 of the donors. The study gave a list of some 150 TCR beta chains associated with cytomegalovirus. A cluster of highly shared sequence variants was judged likely to represent a technical artifact of the sequencing pipeline. In this cohort, only TCR beta chains were sequenced, and detectable features were limited by the absence of alpha or paired-chain data. Immune exposure information for the cohort was limited to CMV serostatus. The classifier was reported to diagnose cytomegalovirus status with high specificity and sensitivity in both the original and validation cohorts. A later analysis associated about 17,000 TCR beta sequences with specific HLA alleles at a false discovery rate of 0.05. In a later genetic analysis, fewer N-insertions in productive TCRs were reported among donors in an Asian-associated ancestry cluster than the approximately 670-donor mean. The presence/absence analyses assumed that sequencing depth was roughly uniform across donors, and that assumption may not be true. According to the authors, the approach could potentially be generalized to other disease states and immunological phenotypes. Strong co-occurrence of HLA alleles, especially DR and DQ, made assigning TCR associations to individual alleles difficult. A further reported finding was that TCR beta sequences accurately predicted the HLA-A and HLA-B alleles for most subjects in the first cohort. The 87-base-pair reads could not distinguish some IMGT-functional V segments, including TRBV6-2 and TRBV6-3, so those segments were excluded. In a later analysis, most CMV-associated TCR beta chains were found to appear HLA-restricted, with HLA associations seemingly driven largely by CMV exposure. Because HLA typing was missing for some donors at each locus, association tests included only the typed subset. In a later analysis, TCR association rates were found to vary across HLA loci, with the most associated TCRs seen for DRB1 alleles and the fewest for HLA-C alleles.

In regard to this clone: The antigen this receptor binds is unknown. Base qualities are missing; no much larger clone stands one base away.

CDR1 and CDR2 are drawn from the germline V gene: MNHEY, SVGAGI. V is pared back by 0 bases and J by 4 bases, with 12 bases lying between the germline termini. The CDR3 runs 15 amino acids, cysteine and phenylalanine included. Only CDR3 DNA remains: 45 bases, in frame from the first base. The cohort consisted of 650 to 850 healthy bone marrow donors. All cohort members were sampled while nominally healthy, although unrecorded immune exposures were likely present. The donor was CMV seronegative and was included in the group of under 450 seronegative cohort members. A peripheral blood sample was collected from each donor, and TCR beta sequencing was performed on peripheral blood mononuclear cells. The Qiagen DNeasy Blood Extraction Kit was used to extract genomic DNA from the blood cell samples. The library relied on the immunoSEQ multiplex PCR assay. For the multiplex PCR, a mixture combining 60 forward primers for TCR Vbeta segments and 13 reverse primers for TCR Jbeta segments was used. Amplification of the CDR3 region of rearranged TCR beta genes was performed with a multiplex PCR assay on genomic DNA. Amplified TCR beta libraries were sequenced as 87-base-pair reads on the Illumina HiSeq System. The original pipeline was this. Across the roughly 670 repertoires, a later analysis counted roughly 84 million unique TCR beta chains, 9.5 million to 13 million of which were shared by at least two donors. Raw reads were error-corrected and collapsed into unique sequences with a nearest-neighbor algorithm that merged closely related sequences to remove PCR and sequencing errors. CDR3 sequences were aligned to IMGT reference sequences to assign V, D and J gene segments. Each retained sequence needed at least a six-nucleotide match to both a V gene segment and a J gene segment. Rearrangements were classified as productive when the CDR3 lacked stop codons and remained in frame with V and J, and all other rearrangements were classified as non-productive. Following IMGT convention, CDR3 was defined as the stretch from the second conserved V-encoded cysteine to the conserved J-encoded phenylalanine. The earlier analysis of a few hundred of the donors excluded sequences that lacked an unambiguous match to a single V gene segment. An earlier analysis of some 610 of the donors called V segments functional above 56.7% productive rearrangements and segregating when the between-donor standard deviation exceeded 5%. A statistical classification framework was built for diagnosing cytomegalovirus status from the catalog of TCR beta chain sequences. In a later analysis, V and J genes were assigned by comparing TCR nucleotide sequences against IMGT/GENE-DB human TR gene sequences. In a later analysis, CDR3 sequences and most-parsimonious VDJ recombination scenarios were assigned using the TCRdist pipeline. In a later analysis, every TCR beta chain was defined by the combination of its CDR3 amino acid sequence and its V-gene family, and reads without a unique V-gene family were dropped. In a later analysis, several hundred highly shared, low-generation-probability nucleotide sequences were removed to address suspected cross-contamination and a sequencing artifact. For each public chain, a later analysis derived a clonal expansion index from normalized ranks of inferred template counts within each repertoire. A later analysis computed generation probabilities with a VDJ recombination model fitted to out-of-frame rearrangements, and checked the results against IGoR. In a later analysis, TCR-TCR, TCR-HLA and TCR-CMV co-occurrence was scored with hypergeometric tests, and a repertoire-size bias correction was applied to TCR pairs. To estimate false discovery rates, a later analysis permuted the HLA or CMV assignments 20 times. A later analysis grouped co-occurring TCRs with DBSCAN, adding TCRdist sequence similarity when clustering within HLA-allele-positive subsets. For co-occurrence clustering, repertoires with fewer than 30,000 or more than 120,000 public chains were excluded, along with roughly 5 repertoires with anomalous nucleotide sharing. TCRdb stores this immuneACCESS table with in-frame sequences only. Part of the clones is absent; in the studies checked, under half of the shortfall reflects unresolved V genes, and no reason is known for the rest. Clone size and V and J calls were adopted from that table, with D and trimming inferred from the DNA. The sample table records about 120,000 clones; under 90% of these occur just once. Of the sample, roughly 2.2% is held by the ten largest clones.

The sequenced sample was PBMCs. The receptor's source is a woman between 35 and 50 years old in good health and CMV-seronegative. The chain is assembled from TRBV6-5 and TRBJ1-1; TRBD1 might be the D gene, on 6 matching bases. The DNA reads TGTGCCAGCAGTTACTCGTACAGGGTAAGCACTGAAGCTTTCTTT. Its translation is CASSYSYRVSTEAFF.